These 27 T cell receptor beta chains were sequenced from one sample in a study of cytomegalovirus exposure and HLA in healthy donors. The PCR had 60 Vbeta and 13 Jbeta primers. TCRdb keeps only in-frame clones here, not all; method: immunoSEQ multiplex PCR. The table records 150,000 or so clones, roughly 85% of them present only once. The specimen was PBMCs. All receptors come from a man younger than 35 in good health and CMV-seropositive.

The chain joins TRBV5-1 to TRBJ2-1, with 9 bases identical to TRBD2. CDR3 size: 14 residues. The V segment lost 0 bases and the J segment 6 bases; nucleotides outside the gene matches: 1. The germline gives CDR1 SGHRS, CDR2 YFSETQ. The CDR3 sequence: CASSLGGGVNEQFF. CDR3 DNA sequence: TGCGCCAGCAGCTTGGGCGGGGGGGTCAATGAGCAGTTCTTC. Filled out from reference TRBV5-1 and TRBJ2-1, the complete variable domain reads KAGVTQTPRYLIKTRGQQVTLSCSPISGHRSVSWYQQTPGQGLQFLFEYFSETQRNKGNFPGRFSGRQFSNSRSEMNVSTLELGDSALYLCASSLGGGVNEQFFGPGTRLTVL.

This chain links TRBV5-1 with TRBJ1-1; 11 positions match TRBD1. CDR1 is SGHRS and CDR2 is YFSETQ in the germline V gene. There are 16 residues in the CDR3. V was pared by 5 bases and J by 5 bases, with 11 bases of the junction left unmatched. CDR3 sequence: CASSPGQGALRTEAFF. CDR3 coding DNA: TGCGCCAGCAGTCCTGGACAGGGGGCGCTGAGGACTGAAGCTTTCTTT.

The CDR3 reads CASSYYSDPTNQPQHF. CDR3 coding DNA: TGTGCCAGCAGTTACTACTCAGACCCGACCAATCAGCCCCAGCATTTT. The chain joins TRBV2 to TRBJ1-5; D call uncertain. This CDR3 has 16 amino acids. Germline lookup yields CDR1 SNHLY and CDR2 FYNNEI. Trimming removed 5 bases at V and 3 bases at J, with 17 bases between.

This clone turned up a few times. The chain employs TRBV7-8 and TRBJ1-4, with TRBD1 as a possible D gene (5 bases). Germline V gives CDR1 SGHVS, CDR2 FQNEAQ. The CDR3 has 16 residues. V was cut by 2 bases and J by 3 bases, with 13 bases left in between. The DNA of the CDR3 is TGTGCCAGCAGCTTAACCAGGGTGAGGCCTAATGAAAAACTGTTTTTT. Protein sequence: CASSLTRVRPNEKLFF.

This clone has only a few counts. The chain has TRBV4-3 and TRBJ1-1, with 7 bases matching TRBD1. This CDR3 is 14 amino acids long. The germline V gene has CDR1 LGHNA and CDR2 YSLEER. Trimming removed 0 bases from V and 3 bases from J; junction bases left unmatched: 1. CDR3 amino acids: CASSQEQGYTEAFF. The CDR3 nucleotides read TGCGCCAGCAGCCAAGAACAGGGGTACACTGAAGCTTTCTTT.

The chain has TRBV19 and TRBJ1-1; no reliable D call. The V end was cut by 3 bases, the J end by 0 bases, with 8 bases between. CDR1 is LNHDA and CDR2 is SQIVND in the germline V gene (reference sequence). The CDR3 runs to 14 residues. The CDR3 sequence: CASSIRGMNTEAFF. CDR3 bases: TGTGCCAGTAGTATCAGAGGTATGAACACTGAAGCTTTCTTT.

The CDR3 spells CASSRTSGYTDTQYF. CDR3 sequence (DNA): TGTGCCAGCAGTCGGACTAGCGGTTACACAGATACGCAGTATTTT. The chain employs TRBV2 and TRBJ2-3, with 10 bases that match TRBD2. The length of the CDR3 is 15 residues. After removal of 5 bases from V and 2 bases from J, the junction contained 4 bases not matched to a gene. From germline, CDR1 is SNHLY and CDR2 FYNNEI.

This clone has just one count. The chain couples TRBV7-2 to TRBJ2-7, with 9 bases identical to TRBD2. There are 16 residues in the CDR3. Germline CDR1 reads SGHTA; CDR2 reads FQGNSA. With V trimmed by 1 base and J by 5 bases, 9 bases remained unmatched. The CDR3 is CASSLVLAGPKNEQYF. Here the CDR3 DNA reads TGTGCCAGCAGCTTAGTCCTAGCGGGGCCCAAGAACGAGCAGTACTTC.

The chain carries TRBV2 and TRBJ1-4; possible D gene TRBD1, 5 bases. V lost 6 bases to trimming and J lost 5 bases, with 7 bases between them. In germline, CDR1 is SNHLY, CDR2 FYNNEI. This CDR3 is built from 12 residues. The CDR3 region has the DNA TGTGCCAGCAGGCAGGGAAATGAAAAACTGTTTTTT. Amino acid sequence: CASRQGNEKLFF.

The rearrangement joins TRBV30 to TRBJ1-1; D is unresolved. V was shortened by 1 base and J by 11 bases, with 11 bases between the two germline ends. Germline lookup yields CDR1 GTSNPN and CDR2 SVGIG (reference sequence). The CDR3 extends over 11 amino acids. CDR3 in amino acids: CAWSAEIPAFF. The DNA of the CDR3 is TGTGCCTGGAGTGCTGAGATCCCCGCTTTCTTT.

J is TRBJ2-5 and V is TRBV27; TRBD2 might be the D (6 bases). The end of the DNA fits TRBJ2-7 better, so the J call may be wrong. Germline V gives CDR1 MNHEY, CDR2 SMNVEV (reference sequence). The CDR3 contains 15 residues. The CDR3 spells CASSLLRDGRFEQYF. CDR3 DNA: TGTGCCAGCAGCCTCCTGCGGGACGGGCGTTTCGAGCAGTACTTC.

The chain links TRBV19 to TRBJ1-1; no definite D call. Trimming shortened V by 7 bases and J by 4 bases, and 7 bases separated the two germline ends. The CDR3 has 11 amino acids. Germline CDR1 LNHDA, CDR2 SQIVND (reference sequence). CDR3 in DNA: TGTGCCAGTACATACATCACTGAAGCTTTCTTT. Its translation is CASTYITEAFF.

This chain connects TRBV27 to TRBJ2-7; 14 bases match TRBD2. Germline lookup yields CDR1 MNHEY and CDR2 SMNVEV (reference sequence). The CDR3 runs to 14 residues. V lost 5 bases, J lost 4 bases, and 1 base stayed unmatched. The CDR3 bases are TGTGCCAGCAGTAGGACTAGCGGGGGGTACGAGCAGTACTTC. As protein: CASSRTSGGYEQYF.

The chain carries TRBV14 and TRBJ2-5, with 9 bases aligning to TRBD1. V lost 5 bases, J lost 5 bases, and 12 bases stayed unmatched. Germline CDR1 SGHDN, CDR2 FVKESK. This CDR3 has 16 amino acids. The CDR3 DNA reads as TGTGCCAGCAGCGCACGGACAGGGGTCCTGAGGGAGACCCAGTACTTC. Protein product: CASSARTGVLRETQYF.

This chain connects TRBV9 to TRBJ1-5; the D gene is possibly TRBD1 (6 bases). This CDR3 is built from 15 residues. V lost 7 bases and J lost 1, with 15 bases in between. Germline V gene lookup returns CDR1 SGDLS and CDR2 YYNGEE. The CDR3 DNA is TGTGCCAGCGGACCGGGGGGGCACAGCAATCAGCCCCAGCATTTT. Protein: CASGPGGHSNQPQHF.

The chain combines TRBV7-3 with TRBJ1-1; 9 bases are a match to TRBD1. V shed 5 bases and J 4 bases; nucleotides not matched to a gene: 23. Germline V gene lookup returns CDR1 SGHTA and CDR2 FQGTGA. CDR3 length equals 20 residues. The DNA for the CDR3 is TGTGCCAGCAGCCAACTTACTGGTCGAGGGACAGGGAAAGAGGGCACTGAAGCTTTCTTT. This encodes CASSQLTGRGTGKEGTEAFF. The variable domain in full, with the rest retrieved from reference TRBV7-3 and TRBJ1-1, is GAGVSQTPSNKVTEKGKYVELRCDPISGHTALYWYRQSLGQGPEFLIYFQGTGAADDSGLPNDRFFAVRPEGSVSTLKIQRTERGDSAVYLCASSQLTGRGTGKEGTEAFFGQGTRLTVV.

V gene TRBV7-9 combines with J gene TRBJ2-6, with D possibly TRBD1 on 7 matching bases. The CDR3 consists of 15 residues. Per germline, CDR1 SEHNR and CDR2 FQNEAQ (reference sequence). V dropped 8 bases and J dropped 9 bases, with 20 bases sitting between them. Written as DNA, the CDR3 is TGTGCCAGCGCGGGCAGGGGGGCATCCCTCAACGTCCTGACTTTC. This gives the protein CASAGRGASLNVLTF.

V and J are TRBV27 and TRBJ2-5, with 8 positions matching TRBD2. With 5 bases clipped from V and 0 bases from J, the junction kept 5 bases outside the gene matches. Germline V gene sequence: CDR1 MNHEY, CDR2 SMNVEV (reference sequence). The CDR3 spans 15 residues. The CDR3 region has the DNA TGTGCCAGCAGTCGGGGGGGTGTGTACCAAGAGACCCAGTACTTC. Its protein product is CASSRGGVYQETQYF.

The V call is TRBV9, the J call TRBJ2-1, with 9 bases lining up with TRBD2. Looked up from germline, CDR1 is SGDLS and CDR2 is YYNGEE. This CDR3 is 16 amino acids long. V was clipped by 1 base and J by 5 bases; unmatched bases: 7. The CDR3 DNA is TGTGCCAGCAGCGTACGGTGGGCGGGAGGGAACAATGAGCAGTTCTTC. As protein: CASSVRWAGGNNEQFF.

V usage is TRBV5-6 and J usage is TRBJ1-5; D not certain. The CDR3 covers 15 residues. Trimming pared 8 bases from V and 1 base from J, leaving 16 bases between. The germline V gene encodes CDR1 SGHDT and CDR2 YYEEEE. CDR3 DNA: TGTGCCAGTTCCCTTTTGTCTACGAGCAATCAGCCCCAGCATTTT. Encoded protein: CASSLLSTSNQPQHF.

The CDR3 sequence is CASRGRLAESTDTQYF. Written as DNA, the CDR3 is TGTGCCAGCAGGGGACGGCTAGCGGAAAGCACAGATACGCAGTATTTT. This chain connects TRBV5-4 to TRBJ2-3, with 7 bases that match TRBD2. V gave up 5 bases and J gave up 0 bases; unmatched junction bases: 9. Germline-derived CDR1 and CDR2 are SGHNT and YYREEE (reference sequence). The length of the CDR3 is 16 residues.

The V and J genes are TRBV12-5 and TRBJ1-4; TRBD1 matches at 9 bases. Germline V gene data show CDR1 as LGHNT and CDR2 as FRNRAP. After removal of 1 base from V and 7 bases from J, the junction contained 7 bases not matched to a gene. This CDR3 spans 16 amino acids. CDR3 residues: CASGLGGTGNFEKLFF. The CDR3 DNA follows: TGTGCTAGTGGTTTGGGAGGGACAGGGAACTTTGAAAAACTGTTTTTT.

V usage is TRBV29-1 and J usage is TRBJ2-5; 9 positions agree with TRBD2. The CDR3 sequence is 16 residues long. The trim removed 0 bases at V and 4 bases at J, leaving 9 bases unmatched. Germline loops: CDR1 SQVTM, CDR2 ANQGSEA. The CDR3 nucleotides are TGCAGCGTTGAAGATCTGGGCGGGGGGGCCCCAGAGACCCAGTACTTC. This encodes CSVEDLGGGAPETQYF.

The CDR3 spells CASSLEGNTEAFF. The CDR3 region has the DNA TGTGCCAGCAGTCTCGAGGGGAACACTGAAGCTTTCTTT. The chain uses TRBV6-1 and TRBJ1-1; no definite D call. The germline V gene encodes CDR1 MNHNS and CDR2 SASEGT. The CDR3 consists of 13 residues. V lost 5 bases and J 1 base, leaving 8 bases between the germline ends.

The V gene is TRBV9, the J gene TRBJ1-1; no definite D call. The germline V gene encodes CDR1 SGDLS and CDR2 YYNGEE. The CDR3 is 13 residues long. V was trimmed by 3 bases and J by 3 bases, leaving 9 bases between them. In DNA, the CDR3 is TGTGCCAGCAGCGCCAACACATACACTGAAGCTTTCTTT. Translation: CASSANTYTEAFF.

The V call is TRBV12-5, the J call TRBJ2-7, with a weak D call TRBD2 (5 bases). The CDR3 totals 18 residues. V was cut by 4 bases and J by 2 bases, with 24 bases left in between. Germline assignment: CDR1 LGHNT and CDR2 FRNRAP. The CDR3 loop is CASGSPLDGRHGTYEQYF. DNA of the CDR3: TGTGCTAGTGGTTCCCCCCTGGACGGACGCCACGGGACCTACGAGCAGTACTTC.

The CDR3 DNA follows: TGTGCCAGCAAGTTGACAGGGCTAGGAAACACCATATATTTT. Its translation: CASKLTGLGNTIYF. The chain employs TRBV6-5 and TRBJ1-3, with 7 bases identical to TRBD1. Germline lookup yields CDR1 MNHEY and CDR2 SVGAGI. The CDR3 is made up of 14 amino acids. Losses at the gene ends were 7 bases for V and 4 bases for J; bases not matched to a gene: 7.